The subject of this entry is one TCR beta chain. Antigen unknown. Only in-frame clones appear in the TCRdb table, and some are missing; sequencing was by immunoSEQ multiplex PCR. The sample lists about 80,000 clones, 80% to 90% occurring once. The source of the sample is a study of OX40 agonist ivuxolimab in advanced cancers. Background on the study: Patients in the trial were receiving intravenous ivuxolimab every 2 weeks, at doses of 0.01 to 10 mg/kg. Findings and limits, study-wide: Low clonal expansion, among the lowest seen, marked partial responders at 0.1-3.0 mg/kg.

The V and J ends lost 4 bases and 4 bases respectively, with 13 bases between them. The germline V gene encodes CDR1 MNHNS and CDR2 SASEGT. The CDR3 extends over 15 amino acids. This rearrangement joins TRBV6-1 to TRBJ2-2, with D tentatively TRBD1 or TRBD2 (5 bases each). The sequencing used CD4+ or CD8+ T cells sorted from blood, collected in a trial of the OX40 agonist ivuxolimab. This sequence was found in an adult with an advanced solid tumor such as melanoma, head and neck, liver or kidney cancer. The CDR3 DNA sequence: TGTGCCAGCAGTGTATCGGGGCGGAGCACCGGGGAGCTGTTTTTT. Translation: CASSVSGRSTGELFF.